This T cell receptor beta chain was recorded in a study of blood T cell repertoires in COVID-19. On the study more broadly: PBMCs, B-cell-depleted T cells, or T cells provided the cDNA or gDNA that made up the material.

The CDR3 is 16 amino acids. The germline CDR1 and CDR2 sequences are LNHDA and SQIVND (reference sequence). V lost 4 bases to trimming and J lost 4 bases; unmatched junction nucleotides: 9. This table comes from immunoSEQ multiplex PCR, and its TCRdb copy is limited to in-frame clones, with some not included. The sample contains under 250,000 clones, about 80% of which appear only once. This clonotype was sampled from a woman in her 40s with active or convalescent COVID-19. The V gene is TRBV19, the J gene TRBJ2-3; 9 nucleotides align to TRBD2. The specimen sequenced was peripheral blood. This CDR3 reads CASSTPGLAFADTQYF. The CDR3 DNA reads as TGTGCCAGTAGTACCCCCGGACTAGCGTTCGCAGATACGCAGTATTTT.